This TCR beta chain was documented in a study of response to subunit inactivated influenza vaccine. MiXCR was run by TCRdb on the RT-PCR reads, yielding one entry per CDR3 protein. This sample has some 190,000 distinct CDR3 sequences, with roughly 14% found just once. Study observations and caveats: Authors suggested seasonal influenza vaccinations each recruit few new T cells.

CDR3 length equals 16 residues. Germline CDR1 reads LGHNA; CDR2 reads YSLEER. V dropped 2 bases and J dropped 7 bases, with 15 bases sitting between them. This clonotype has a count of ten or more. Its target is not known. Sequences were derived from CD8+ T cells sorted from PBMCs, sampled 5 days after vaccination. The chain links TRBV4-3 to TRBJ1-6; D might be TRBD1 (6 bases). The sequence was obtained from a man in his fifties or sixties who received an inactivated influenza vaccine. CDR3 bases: TGCGCCAGCAGCCAAACCTCGACAGGCACAAATTCACCCCTCCACTTT. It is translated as CASSQTSTGTNSPLHF.